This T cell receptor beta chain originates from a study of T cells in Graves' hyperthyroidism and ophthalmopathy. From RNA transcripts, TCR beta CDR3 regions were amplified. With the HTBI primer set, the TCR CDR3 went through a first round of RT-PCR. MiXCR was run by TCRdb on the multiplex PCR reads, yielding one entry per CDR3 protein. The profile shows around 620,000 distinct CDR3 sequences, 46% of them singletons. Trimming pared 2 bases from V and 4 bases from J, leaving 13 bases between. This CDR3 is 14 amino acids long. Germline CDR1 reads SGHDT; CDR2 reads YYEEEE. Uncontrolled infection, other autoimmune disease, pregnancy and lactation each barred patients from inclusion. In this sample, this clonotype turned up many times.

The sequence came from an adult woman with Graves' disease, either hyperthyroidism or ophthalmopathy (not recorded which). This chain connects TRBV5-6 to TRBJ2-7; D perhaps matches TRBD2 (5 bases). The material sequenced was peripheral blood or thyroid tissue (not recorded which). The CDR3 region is CASSLRWEKYEQYF. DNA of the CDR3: TGTGCCAGCAGCTTACGGTGGGAGAAGTACGAGCAGTACTTC.